This T cell receptor beta chain was retrieved from a study of blood T cell repertoires in COVID-19. Germline lookup yields CDR1 GTSNPN and CDR2 SVGIG (reference sequence). CDR3 size: 10 residues. Per the authors' pipeline: The authors estimated nucleated cell counts from reference gene primer amplification. Profiled with immunoSEQ multiplex PCR; TCRdb holds only in-frame clones, not every one. That table is the source of V, J and clone size, and D and trimming were worked out from the DNA. The sample includes roughly 17,000 clones, 85% to 95% of them seen just once. V usage is TRBV30 and J usage is TRBJ2-5; 10 bases align to TRBD2. Material: peripheral blood. This sequence originates from a human donor in a cohort sampled during active COVID-19. Here the CDR3 DNA reads TGTGCAGCGGGGGGGGAGACCCAGTACTTC. The encoded protein is CAAGGETQYF.